This entry features one T cell receptor (beta chain) sequence. These data originate in a study of T cell changes during pregnancy in multiple sclerosis. Only in-frame clones appear in the TCRdb table, and some are missing; sequencing was by immunoSEQ multiplex PCR. The sample records tens of thousands of clones, roughly 92% being singletons. The V end was cut by 0 bases, the J end by 5 bases, with 10 bases between. Germline values: CDR1 GTSNPN, CDR2 SVGIG (reference sequence). The length of the CDR3 is 13 residues. The sequence was obtained from a female donor in good health, enrolled as a control in a pregnancy study. This rearrangement joins TRBV30 to TRBJ2-5, with D tentatively TRBD1 (5 bases). The material was peripheral blood, obtained after pregnancy. CDR3 amino acids: CAWSVRRVETQYF. CDR3 nucleotides: TGTGCCTGGAGTGTACGCAGGGTGGAGACCCAGTACTTC.